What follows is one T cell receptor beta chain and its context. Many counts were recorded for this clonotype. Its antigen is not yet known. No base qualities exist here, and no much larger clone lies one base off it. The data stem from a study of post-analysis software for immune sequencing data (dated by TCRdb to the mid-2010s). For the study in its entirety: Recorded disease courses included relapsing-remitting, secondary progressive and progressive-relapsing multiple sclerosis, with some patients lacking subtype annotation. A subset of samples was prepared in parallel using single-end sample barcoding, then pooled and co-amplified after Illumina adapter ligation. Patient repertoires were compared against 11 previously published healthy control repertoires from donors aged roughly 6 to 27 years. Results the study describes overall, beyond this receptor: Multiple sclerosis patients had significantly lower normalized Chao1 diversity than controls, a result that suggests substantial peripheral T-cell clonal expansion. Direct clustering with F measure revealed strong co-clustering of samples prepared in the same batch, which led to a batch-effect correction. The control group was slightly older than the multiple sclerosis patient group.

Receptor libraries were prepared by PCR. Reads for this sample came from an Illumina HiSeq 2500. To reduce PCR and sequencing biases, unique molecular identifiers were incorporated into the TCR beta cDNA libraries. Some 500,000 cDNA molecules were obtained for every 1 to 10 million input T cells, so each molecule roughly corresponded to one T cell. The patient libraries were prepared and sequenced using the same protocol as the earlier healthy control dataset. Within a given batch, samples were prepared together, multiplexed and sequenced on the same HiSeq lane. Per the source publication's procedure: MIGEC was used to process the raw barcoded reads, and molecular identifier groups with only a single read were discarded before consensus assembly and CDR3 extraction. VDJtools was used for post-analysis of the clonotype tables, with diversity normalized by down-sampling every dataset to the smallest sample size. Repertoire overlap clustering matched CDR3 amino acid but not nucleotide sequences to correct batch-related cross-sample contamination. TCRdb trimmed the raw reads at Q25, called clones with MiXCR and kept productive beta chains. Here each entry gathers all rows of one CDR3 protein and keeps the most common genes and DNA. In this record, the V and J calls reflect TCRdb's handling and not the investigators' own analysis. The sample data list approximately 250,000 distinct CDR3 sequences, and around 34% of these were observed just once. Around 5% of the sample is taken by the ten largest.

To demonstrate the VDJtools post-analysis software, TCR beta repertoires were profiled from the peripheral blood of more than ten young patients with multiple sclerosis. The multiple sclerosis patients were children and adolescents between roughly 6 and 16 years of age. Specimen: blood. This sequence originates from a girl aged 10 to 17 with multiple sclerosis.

The CDR3 protein: CSVEAPSAGGTDTQYF. In nucleotide form, the sequence is TGCAGCGTTGAAGCTCCGTCCGCGGGGGGCACAGATACGCAGTATTTT. In this chain, TRBV29-1 is recombined with TRBJ2-3, with 7 central nucleotides matching TRBD2. Relative to germline, V is missing 1 base and J is missing 1 base, with 8 bases of the junction outside any gene match. Counted from cysteine to phenylalanine, this CDR3 has 16 amino acids. Here the CDR3 DNA is all that survives: 48 bases in frame from base 1. The germline V gene supplies CDR1 SQVTM and CDR2 ANQGSEA.